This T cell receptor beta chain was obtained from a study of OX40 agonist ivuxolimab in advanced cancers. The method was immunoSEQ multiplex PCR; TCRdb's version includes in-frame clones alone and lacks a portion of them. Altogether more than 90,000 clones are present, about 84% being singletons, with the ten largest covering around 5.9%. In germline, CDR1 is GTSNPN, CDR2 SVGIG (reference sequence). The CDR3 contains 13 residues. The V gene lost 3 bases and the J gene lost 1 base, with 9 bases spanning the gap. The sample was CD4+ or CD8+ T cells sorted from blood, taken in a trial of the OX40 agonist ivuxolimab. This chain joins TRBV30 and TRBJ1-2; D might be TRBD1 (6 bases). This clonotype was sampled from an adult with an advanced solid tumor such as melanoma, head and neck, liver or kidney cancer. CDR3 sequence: CAWRTGNNYGYTF. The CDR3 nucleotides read TGTGCCTGGAGAACAGGGAATAACTATGGCTACACCTTC.